This TCR beta chain was captured by sequencing in a study of Tregs in tolerant kidney transplant recipients. Across the study: The nonmyeloablative bone marrow transplants came from related graft donors, with transient mixed chimerism. Whole-study results and caveats: This study did not directly address biological reproducibility. Findings come from small patient numbers and require larger validation.

Unstimulated Tregs (CD4+CD25+CD127-) and CD4+CD25- non-Tregs were sorted from PBMCs. Trimming shortened V by 3 bases and J by 0 bases, and 22 bases separated the two germline ends. The germline CDR1 and CDR2 sequences are SGDLS and YYNGEE. The CDR3 contains 19 residues. On this clone itself: The antigen is unknown.

Generated by immunoSEQ multiplex PCR, the TCRdb table keeps only in-frame clones and is missing some. The sample holds about 78,000 clones, approximately 90% seen once. The V and J genes are TRBV9 and TRBJ1-3; D is perhaps TRBD1 (6 bases). The TCR originated in a human donor who received a combined kidney and bone marrow transplant. The sequencing used Tregs from blood, collected before the transplant. CDR3 sequence reads: CASSEDERRGPLSGNTIYF. The CDR3 DNA sequence: TGTGCCAGCAGCGAAGACGAGCGCAGGGGACCTCTCTCTGGAAACACCATATATTTT.